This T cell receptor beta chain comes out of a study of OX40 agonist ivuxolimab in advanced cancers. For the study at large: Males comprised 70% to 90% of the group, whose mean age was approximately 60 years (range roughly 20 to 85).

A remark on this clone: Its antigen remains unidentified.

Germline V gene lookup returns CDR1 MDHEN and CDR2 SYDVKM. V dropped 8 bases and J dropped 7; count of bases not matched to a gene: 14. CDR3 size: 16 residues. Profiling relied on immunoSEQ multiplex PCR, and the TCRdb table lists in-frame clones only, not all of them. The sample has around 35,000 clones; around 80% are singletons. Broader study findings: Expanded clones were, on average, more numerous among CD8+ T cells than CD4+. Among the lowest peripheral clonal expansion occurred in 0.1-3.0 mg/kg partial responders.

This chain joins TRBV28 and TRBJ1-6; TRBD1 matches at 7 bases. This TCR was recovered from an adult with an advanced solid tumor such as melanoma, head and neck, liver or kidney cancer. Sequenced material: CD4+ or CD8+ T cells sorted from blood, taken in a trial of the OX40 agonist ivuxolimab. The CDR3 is CASGGQYGTENSPLHF. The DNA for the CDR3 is TGTGCCAGCGGGGGTCAATACGGGACAGAGAATTCACCCCTCCACTTT.